This section outlines one TCR beta chain sequence together with its context. J lost 5 bases, V lost 5 bases, and 7 bases had no gene match. The CDR3 extends over 15 amino acids. Germline values: CDR1 LGHDT, CDR2 YNNKEL (reference sequence). These data belong to a study of blood T cell repertoires in COVID-19. Background on the study: There were acute and convalescent COVID-19 samples, and they came from the United States, Italy and Spain. From T cells, B-cell-depleted T cells, or PBMCs came the material, which was cDNA or gDNA.

Clones were sequenced by immunoSEQ multiplex PCR, and TCRdb holds only the in-frame ones, with some missing. The table includes fewer than 200,000 clones, roughly 76% detected once. Seattle researchers signed up patients amid active infection and tracked them longitudinally. The sample was peripheral blood. V usage is TRBV3-1 (or the pseudogene TRBV3-2) and J usage is TRBJ1-4; 8 nucleotides agree with TRBD1. The TCR comes from a woman aged 40 to 55 with COVID-19, enrolled during active disease. CDR3 nucleotide sequence: TGTGCCAGCAGCAACCGGGACAGGACGAATGAAAAACTGTTTTTT. This codes for CASSNRDRTNEKLFF.